This T cell receptor (beta chain) was found in a study of blood T cell repertoires in COVID-19. Study overall: Sample material is recorded as cDNA or gDNA derived from T cells, B-cell-depleted T cells, or PBMCs.

As handled by the study authors: Using reference gene primer amplification, nucleated cell counts were estimated. Sequenced by immunoSEQ multiplex PCR; TCRdb stores in-frame clones only, minus some. Clone size and V and J calls were adopted from that table, with D and trimming inferred from the DNA. The top ten hold more than 7% of the sample, which has under 250,000 clones, approximately 83% seen once. Germline V CDR1 and CDR2: LGHDT, YNNKEL (reference sequence). V was clipped by 9 bases and J by 4 bases; unmatched bases: 8. There are 14 residues in the CDR3. This clone was picked up a small number of times.

The sample comprised peripheral blood. The sequence was obtained from a man older than 75 with acute or convalescent COVID-19. The V call is TRBV3-1 (or the pseudogene TRBV3-2), the J call TRBJ1-4, with 7 bases aligning to TRBD1. CDR3 in DNA: TGTGCCAGTGCCAGGGGGGTCGGTAATGAAAAACTGTTTTTT. Residues: CASARGVGNEKLFF.